This TCR beta chain is from a study of cytomegalovirus exposure and HLA in healthy donors. Notes on this clone: Other DNA sequences of this sample code for an identical CDR3.

The PCR used 60 Vbeta and 13 Jbeta primers. Sequencing used immunoSEQ multiplex PCR; TCRdb keeps in-frame clones, though not all of them. This sample's clone table lists 130,000 to 150,000 clones. Sequencing input: PBMCs. This TCR was sampled from a male donor in good health and CMV-seronegative.

CDR3: CASSRGNTEAFF. DNA of the CDR3: TGTGCCAGCAGTAGGGGAAACACTGAAGCTTTCTTT. V and J are TRBV6-5 and TRBJ1-1; D might be TRBD1 (5 bases). V lost 5 bases, J lost 2 bases, and 6 bases lay in between. Germline CDR1 reads MNHEY; CDR2 reads SVGAGI. The CDR3 length is 12 residues.